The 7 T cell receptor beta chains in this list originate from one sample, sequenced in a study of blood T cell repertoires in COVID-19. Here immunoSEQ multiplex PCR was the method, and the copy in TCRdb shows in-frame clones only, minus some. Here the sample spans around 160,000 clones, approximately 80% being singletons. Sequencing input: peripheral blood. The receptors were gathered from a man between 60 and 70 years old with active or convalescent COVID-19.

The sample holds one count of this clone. CDR3 DNA: TGTGCCAGCAGTTACAATTACTCGCCAACAGATACGCAGTATTTT. This encodes CASSYNYSPTDTQYF. J is TRBJ2-3 and V is TRBV6-2 or TRBV6-3; D ambiguous. V was cut by 2 bases and J by 3 bases, with 12 bases left in between. This CDR3 is 15 amino acids long. Looked up from germline, CDR1 is MNHEY and CDR2 is SVGEGT.

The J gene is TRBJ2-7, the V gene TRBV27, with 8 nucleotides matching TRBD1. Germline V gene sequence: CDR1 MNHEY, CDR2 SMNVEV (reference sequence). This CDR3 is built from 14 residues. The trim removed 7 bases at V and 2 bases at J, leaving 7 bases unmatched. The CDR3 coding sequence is TGTGCCAGCACCCAACAGGGGGGCACCTACGAGCAGTACTTC. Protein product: CASTQQGGTYEQYF.

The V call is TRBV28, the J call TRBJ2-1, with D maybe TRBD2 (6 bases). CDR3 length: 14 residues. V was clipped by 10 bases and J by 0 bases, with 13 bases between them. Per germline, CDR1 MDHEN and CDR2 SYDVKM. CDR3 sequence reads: CATRDSSSYNEQFF. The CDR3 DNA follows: TGTGCCACCCGGGACTCCAGCTCCTACAATGAGCAGTTCTTC.

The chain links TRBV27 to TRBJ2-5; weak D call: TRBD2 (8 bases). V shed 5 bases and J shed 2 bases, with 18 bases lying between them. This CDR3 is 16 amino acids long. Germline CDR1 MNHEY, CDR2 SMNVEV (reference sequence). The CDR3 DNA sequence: TGTGCCAGCAGTCATTACGGGGGGGACAGTCAAGAGACCCAGTACTTC. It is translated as CASSHYGGDSQETQYF.

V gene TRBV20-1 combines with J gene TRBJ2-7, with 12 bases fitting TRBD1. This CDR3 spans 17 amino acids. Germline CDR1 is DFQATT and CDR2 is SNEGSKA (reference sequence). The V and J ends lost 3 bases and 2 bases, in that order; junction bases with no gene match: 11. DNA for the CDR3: TGCAGTGCTAGTGCGGGACAGGGGGCGCGAACTACCTACGAGCAGTACTTC. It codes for CSASAGQGARTTYEQYF.

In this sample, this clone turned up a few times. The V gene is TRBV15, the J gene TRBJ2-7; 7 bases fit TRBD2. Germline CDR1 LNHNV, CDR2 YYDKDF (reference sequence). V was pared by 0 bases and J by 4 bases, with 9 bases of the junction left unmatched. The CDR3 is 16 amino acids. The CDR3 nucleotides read TGTGCCACCAGCAGAGATTACGCGGGAGTGGTTTACGAGCAGTACTTC. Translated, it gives CATSRDYAGVVYEQYF. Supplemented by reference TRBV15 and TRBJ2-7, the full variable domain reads DAMVIQNPRYQVTQFGKPVTLSCSQTLNHNVMYWYQQKSSQAPKLLFHYYDKDFNNEADTPDNFQSRRPNTSFCFLDIRSPGLGDTAMYLCATSRDYAGVVYEQYFGPGTRLTVT.

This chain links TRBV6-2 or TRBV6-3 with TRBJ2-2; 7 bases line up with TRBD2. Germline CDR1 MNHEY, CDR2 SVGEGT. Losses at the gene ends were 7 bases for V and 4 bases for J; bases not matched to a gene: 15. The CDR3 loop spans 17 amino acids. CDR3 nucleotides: TGTGCCAGCACCCCGATACGTGGGAGGGTCGGCACCGGGGAGCTGTTTTTT. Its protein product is CASTPIRGRVGTGELFF.